The present TCR beta chain was sequenced within a study of blood T cells in healthy people across ages. Trimming took 7 bases from V and 0 from J, leaving 13 bases between them. Germline CDR1 MNHEY, CDR2 SVGEGT. This CDR3 is 16 amino acids long. Next came a second PCR, run for about 7 to 12 cycles, which used a sample-barcoded 5' primer along with a J-beta primer mix. Using its own MiXCR run on the 5' RACE reads, TCRdb lists one record per CDR3 protein. The repertoire holds about 1.4 million distinct CDR3 sequences, with around 59% as singletons. Source material: blood. This TCR derives from a man aged 18 to 35 in good health. V usage is TRBV6-2 or TRBV6-3 and J usage is TRBJ1-6, with no clear D. This CDR3 is CASKSFRISYNSPLHF. The CDR3 nucleotides are TGTGCCAGCAAATCTTTCCGAATCTCCTATAATTCACCCCTCCACTTT.